Each of the 30 T cell receptor beta chains below was sequenced from the same sample in a study of blood T cell repertoires in COVID-19. Clones were read by immunoSEQ multiplex PCR, and TCRdb kept only the in-frame ones, dropping some. The table records 55,000 to 75,000 clones, about 81% of them present only once. Sequenced sample: peripheral blood. The receptors stem from a human donor in a cohort sampled during active COVID-19.

The chain joins TRBV6-5 to TRBJ2-3; TRBD2 is a possible D gene (6 bases). The ends were cut back, 7 bases at V and 5 bases at J, with 16 bases in the middle. The CDR3 sequence is 14 residues long. Germline V gene sequence: CDR1 MNHEY, CDR2 SVGAGI. The CDR3, as DNA: TGTGCCAGCATGTTTGGTCGGCGGGGAGATACGCAGTATTTT. Amino acid sequence: CASMFGRRGDTQYF.

The chain employs TRBV28 and TRBJ1-1; D remains unclear. CDR1 and CDR2 from the germline V gene are MDHEN and SYDVKM. This CDR3 contains 14 residues. V lost 5 bases, J lost 1 base, and 11 bases lay in between. The CDR3 DNA reads TGTGCCAGCAGTGACTGGGTAAGGAACACTGAAGCTTTCTTT. It yields the protein CASSDWVRNTEAFF.

V is TRBV13 and J is TRBJ1-5; D unresolved. The V end was cut by 6 bases, the J end by 3 bases, with 15 bases between. The CDR3 is made up of 15 amino acids. CDR1 and CDR2 (germline): PRHDT, FYEKMQ (reference sequence). CDR3 nucleotides: TGTGCCAGCAGTCACGCCGTAGCCCCCAATCAGCCCCAGCATTTT. The encoded protein is CASSHAVAPNQPQHF.

The V gene is TRBV3-1 (or the pseudogene TRBV3-2), the J gene TRBJ1-4; no reliable D call. Trimming removed 0 bases at V and 7 bases at J, with 12 bases between. Germline V gene sequence: CDR1 LGHDT, CDR2 YNNKEL (reference sequence). The CDR3 sequence is 15 residues long. CDR3 bases: TGTGCCAGCAGCCAAGATGAGGCCACCAGTGAAAAACTGTTTTTT. Translating gives CASSQDEATSEKLFF.

The V gene is TRBV19, the J gene TRBJ1-5; D is possibly TRBD1 (5 bases). Germline V lookup: CDR1 LNHDA, CDR2 SQIVND (reference sequence). Trimming pared 5 bases from V and 9 bases from J, leaving 11 bases between. The CDR3 length is 12 residues. In DNA, the CDR3 is TGTGCCAGTAGTGGGCAGGGAGGGCCCCAGCATTTT. Translation: CASSGQGGPQHF.

By share, this clone counts as large. J is TRBJ2-1 and V is TRBV7-3, with TRBD1 as a possible D gene (5 bases). The CDR3 sequence is 15 residues long. Germline CDR1 reads SGHTA; CDR2 reads FQGTGA. V was cut by 2 bases and J by 5 bases, with 13 bases left in between. CDR3 protein: CASSLGLPGNNEQFF. The CDR3 region has the DNA TGTGCCAGCAGCTTAGGGCTCCCAGGGAACAATGAGCAGTTCTTC.

This chain links TRBV27 with TRBJ1-4; TRBD1 aligns across 9 bases. This CDR3 is built from 18 residues. The germline gives CDR1 MNHEY, CDR2 SMNVEV (reference sequence). After removal of 4 bases from V and 0 bases from J, the junction contained 9 bases not matched to a gene. The CDR3 sequence is CASSSPGQGVATNEKLFF. As DNA, the CDR3 is TGTGCCAGCAGTTCTCCGGGACAGGGAGTAGCAACTAATGAAAAACTGTTTTTT.

This clone was observed a handful of times. CDR3 region: CSASGQDRGSYEQYF. CDR3 sequence (DNA): TGCAGTGCTAGTGGTCAGGACAGGGGGTCCTACGAGCAGTACTTC. The chain links TRBV20-1 to TRBJ2-7; TRBD1 matches 10 bases. This CDR3 is 15 amino acids long. V lost 3 bases to trimming and J lost 1 base; unmatched junction nucleotides: 6. Germline V gene sequence: CDR1 DFQATT, CDR2 SNEGSKA (reference sequence).

In DNA, the CDR3 is TGTGCCAGTAGTTCGAAAACTAGCGGCCCTGCACTTAATAGTGCAGATACGCAGTATTTT. Its translation is CASSSKTSGPALNSADTQYF. This chain connects TRBV19 to TRBJ2-3; 8 positions agree with TRBD2. J was trimmed by 4 bases and V by 5 bases; bases with no gene match: 23. Germline lookup yields CDR1 LNHDA and CDR2 SQIVND (reference sequence). The CDR3 covers 20 residues.

CDR3: CASSRSGRVGKGNAGEQFF. The CDR3 nucleotides read TGTGCCAGCAGTCGGAGCGGGAGGGTGGGAAAGGGCAATGCGGGTGAGCAGTTCTTC. The chain combines TRBV14 with TRBJ2-1; TRBD2 matches 10 bases. This CDR3 has 19 amino acids. V lost 6 bases and J lost 9; bases outside the gene matches: 23. From germline, CDR1 is SGHDN and CDR2 FVKESK.

This chain joins TRBV18 and TRBJ2-5, with D perhaps matching TRBD1 (5 bases). The CDR3 sequence is 13 residues long. V shed 0 bases and J shed 5 bases, with 7 bases lying between them. Germline V gene lookup returns CDR1 KGHSH and CDR2 LQKENI. Here the CDR3 reads CASSPPQVETQYF. In nucleotides, the CDR3 is TGTGCCAGCTCACCACCACAGGTGGAGACCCAGTACTTC.

The chain recombines TRBV18 with TRBJ2-1; 9 bases are shared with TRBD2. The CDR3 totals 14 residues. Germline assignment: CDR1 KGHSH and CDR2 LQKENI. J was trimmed by 5 bases and V by 1 base; bases with no gene match: 0. This CDR3 reads CASSPQRGDNEQFF. CDR3 nucleotides: TGTGCCAGCTCACCACAGCGGGGGGACAATGAGCAGTTCTTC.

This chain connects TRBV2 to TRBJ1-1; D possibly corresponds to TRBD1 (5 bases). Germline lookup yields CDR1 SNHLY and CDR2 FYNNEI. The CDR3 contains 12 residues. Trimming pared 10 bases from V and 5 bases from J, leaving 14 bases between. CDR3 amino acids: CAIRSGKTEAFF. For the CDR3, the DNA is TGTGCCATCAGATCAGGGAAAACTGAAGCTTTCTTT. The variable domain in full, with the rest retrieved from reference TRBV2 and TRBJ1-1, is EPEVTQTPSHQVTQMGQEVILRCVPISNHLYFYWYRQILGQKVEFLVSFYNNEISEKSEIFDDQFSVERPDGSNFTLKIRSTKLEDSAMYFCAIRSGKTEAFFGQGTRLTVV.

This clone was observed a few times. Additional DNA sequences in this sample encode the identical CDR3. The V and J genes are TRBV3-1 (or the pseudogene TRBV3-2) and TRBJ2-7, with D possibly matching TRBD1 (6 bases). The V and J ends lost 1 base and 2 bases respectively, with 6 bases between them. In germline, CDR1 is LGHDT, CDR2 YNNKEL (reference sequence). The CDR3 contains 13 residues. The CDR3 reads CASSQGGPYEQYF. In DNA form, the CDR3 reads TGTGCCAGCAGCCAAGGGGGGCCCTACGAGCAGTACTTC.

The chain joins TRBV3-1 (or the pseudogene TRBV3-2) to TRBJ1-6; D may be TRBD1 (5 bases). The CDR3 is 16 residues long. CDR1 and CDR2 (germline): LGHDT, YNNKEL (reference sequence). Trimming took 0 bases from V and 7 from J, leaving 13 bases between them. Here the CDR3 reads CASSQEWGLGNSPLHF. CDR3 nucleotides: TGTGCCAGCAGCCAAGAATGGGGACTTGGGAATTCACCCCTCCACTTT.

V and J are TRBV7-2 and TRBJ2-1, with 7 nucleotides matching TRBD1. Germline V gene sequence: CDR1 SGHTA, CDR2 FQGNSA. V lost 1 base, J lost 2 bases, and 8 bases stayed unmatched. The CDR3 length is 17 residues. For the CDR3, the DNA is TGTGCCAGCAGCTTAGGCCCGGAAAGGGGGCCCTACAATGAGCAGTTCTTC. This translates into CASSLGPERGPYNEQFF.

The chain combines TRBV19 with TRBJ2-4, with D perhaps TRBD1 (6 bases). Trimming stripped 5 bases from V and 0 bases from J, with 11 bases between. CDR1 and CDR2 (germline): LNHDA, SQIVND (reference sequence). The CDR3 totals 15 residues. The CDR3 DNA is TGTGCCAGTAGTCCGGACAGTCTAGCCAAAAACATTCAGTACTTC. Translating gives CASSPDSLAKNIQYF.

The V gene is TRBV28, the J gene TRBJ1-6; D gene uncertain. Germline lookup yields CDR1 MDHEN and CDR2 SYDVKM. The CDR3 consists of 16 residues. V was shortened by 3 bases and J by 5 bases, with 14 bases between the two germline ends. The CDR3 is CASSLGFGVNNSPLHF. CDR3 nucleotide sequence: TGTGCCAGCAGTTTGGGGTTCGGGGTAAATAATTCACCCCTCCACTTT.

This clone was observed a handful of times. The genes are TRBV28 and TRBJ1-2; TRBD1 matches 7 bases. Per the germline V gene, CDR1 is MDHEN and CDR2 is SYDVKM. This CDR3 comprises 14 residues. V gave up 3 bases and J gave up 8 bases; unmatched junction bases: 9. The CDR3 loop reads CASSFLAQGEGYTF. CDR3 DNA: TGTGCCAGCAGTTTTCTCGCGCAGGGGGAGGGCTACACCTTC.

This chain joins TRBV6-2 or TRBV6-3 and TRBJ2-6; weak D call: TRBD1 (6 bases). The germline V gene has CDR1 MNHEY and CDR2 SVGEGT. This CDR3 contains 15 residues. Trimming removed 5 bases from V and 4 bases from J, with 12 bases in between. The CDR3 region has the DNA TGTGCCAGCAGTCAACAGGGATCCGGGGCCAACGTCCTGACTTTC. Protein sequence: CASSQQGSGANVLTF.

This chain joins TRBV7-8 and TRBJ1-2; 9 nucleotides line up with TRBD1. V lost 4 bases and J lost 2; bases outside the gene matches: 5. The CDR3 covers 15 residues. CDR1 SGHVS and CDR2 FQNEAQ come from the germline V gene. The CDR3 loop is CASSSQTGGNYGYTF. CDR3 nucleotide sequence: TGTGCCAGCAGCTCTCAGACAGGGGGGAACTATGGCTACACCTTC.

The V call is TRBV7-8, the J call TRBJ2-7; 8 bases match TRBD1. The length of the CDR3 is 15 residues. Germline V gene data show CDR1 as SGHVS and CDR2 as FQNEAQ. With V trimmed by 5 bases and J by 5 bases, 11 bases remained unmatched. The CDR3 protein is CASSQDRVSLDEQYF. CDR3 bases: TGTGCCAGCAGCCAGGACAGGGTCTCTCTCGACGAGCAGTACTTC.

The chain couples TRBV3-1 (or the pseudogene TRBV3-2) to TRBJ2-1, with D possibly being TRBD1 (5 bases). This CDR3 region has 13 residues. The germline V gene encodes CDR1 LGHDT and CDR2 YNNKEL (reference sequence). The V end was cut by 1 base, the J end by 9 bases, with 10 bases between. The CDR3 DNA sequence: TGTGCCAGCAGCCAAGGGGCAGGGTTTGAGCAGTTCTTC. This translates into CASSQGAGFEQFF.

The rearrangement uses TRBV6-2 or TRBV6-3 and TRBJ2-1, with 15 bases that match TRBD2. Germline trimming cut 2 bases from V and 2 bases from J; bases unmatched to any gene: 4. Germline CDR1 and CDR2: MNHEY and SVGEGT. There are 18 residues in the CDR3. The CDR3 DNA is TGTGCCAGCAGTTACGGACTAGCGGGAGGGGGGGCCTACAATGAGCAGTTCTTC. Translation: CASSYGLAGGGAYNEQFF.

This clone was observed once. V usage is TRBV15 and J usage is TRBJ2-1, with 7 bases lining up with TRBD2. The ends lost 0 bases at V and 16 bases at J; junction bases unmatched: 21. The CDR3 extends over 17 amino acids. Germline CDR1 reads LNHNV; CDR2 reads YYDKDF (reference sequence). CDR3 sequence: CATSRDRPSGGLHPVFF. The DNA of the CDR3 is TGTGCCACCAGCAGAGATAGGCCTTCGGGGGGACTCCATCCCGTTTTCTTC.

This clone was seen a handful of times. The rearrangement joins TRBV27 to TRBJ2-7, with 8 positions matching TRBD1. The CDR3 has 14 residues. From germline, CDR1 is MNHEY and CDR2 SMNVEV (reference sequence). The trim removed 5 bases at V and 4 bases at J, leaving 7 bases unmatched. CDR3 DNA sequence: TGTGCCAGCAGTACCCGGGACAGGCAGTACGAGCAGTACTTC. It is translated as CASSTRDRQYEQYF.

This clone was counted only a few times. The J gene is TRBJ1-2, the V gene TRBV6-5, with D possibly TRBD1 on 5 matching bases. The germline V gene encodes CDR1 MNHEY and CDR2 SVGAGI. This CDR3 region has 13 residues. V lost 7 bases to trimming and J lost 3 bases, with 12 bases between them. The CDR3 bases are TGTGCCAGCACCGACAGTCCGGACTATGGCTACACCTTC. Its translation is CASTDSPDYGYTF.

The chain uses TRBV28 and TRBJ2-1; 8 bases fit TRBD2. V was clipped by 6 bases and J by 4 bases; unmatched bases: 8. Germline-derived CDR1 and CDR2 are MDHEN and SYDVKM. This CDR3 has 15 amino acids. The CDR3 DNA sequence: TGTGCCAGCAGCCCAATACGGGAGGGGTACAATGAGCAGTTCTTC. It translates to CASSPIREGYNEQFF.

The V gene is TRBV30, the J gene TRBJ1-6; D is unresolved. Germline CDR1 GTSNPN, CDR2 SVGIG (reference sequence). V was shortened by 8 bases and J by 4 bases, with 12 bases between the two germline ends. The CDR3 covers 13 residues. Here the CDR3 DNA reads TGTGCCCTTGGTCGGGGATATAATTCACCCCTCCACTTT. Its translation is CALGRGYNSPLHF. The full variable domain, with the rest looked up from reference TRBV30 and TRBJ1-6, is SQTIHQWPATLVQPVGSPLSLECTVEGTSNPNLYWYRQAAGRGLQLLFYSVGIGQISSEVPQNLSASRPQDRQFILSSKKLLLSDSGFYLCALGRGYNSPLHFGNGTRLTVT.

V usage is TRBV12-3 or TRBV12-4 and J usage is TRBJ1-1, with D perhaps matching TRBD1 (5 bases). V was shortened by 10 bases and J by 0 bases, with 12 bases between the two germline ends. This CDR3 is built from 13 residues. The CDR3 nucleotides read TGTGCCACCCGACAGCAAATGAACACTGAAGCTTTCTTT. It translates to CATRQQMNTEAFF.